This T cell receptor beta chain was captured by sequencing in a study of metastatic and nonmetastatic thyroid tumors. Thyroid surgery took place with no prior treatment in any patient. TCRdb re-processed the PCR reads through MiXCR. The sample comprises over 30,000 clones, 25% to 30% of which are singletons, and less than 9% rests with the top ten. V dropped 4 bases and J dropped 5 bases, with 19 bases sitting between them. Germline V gives CDR1 SGDLS, CDR2 YYNGEE. The CDR3 runs to 15 residues. The sequence derives from a female donor with papillary thyroid cancer or a benign thyroid nodule (not recorded which). Some clones in this sample may be carry-over from other donors' samples. The source material was blood. The chain carries TRBV9 and TRBJ2-7; a possible D gene is TRBD1 (5 bases). CDR3 amino acids: CASSSWDQGVNEQYF. The CDR3 DNA reads as TGTGCCAGCAGCTCATGGGATCAGGGCGTGAACGAGCAGTACTTC.